The subject of this entry is one TCR beta chain. What it binds is not known. The sample is drawn from a study of shared clonotypes between healthy human individuals. Study at large: Three CD4 naive, three CD4 memory, two CD8 naive and one CD8 memory plate were used per donor. Study results and caveats: Naive CD4 clonotype sharing across several donors was about 5.3%.

Sequenced by immunoSEQ multiplex PCR; TCRdb stores in-frame clones only, minus some. The sample records millions of clones, about 95% being singletons. The CDR3 is 13 residues long. Per the germline V gene, CDR1 is SGHAT and CDR2 is FQNNGV. V dropped 11 bases and J dropped 0 bases, with 13 bases sitting between them. Naive CD8 isolation took CD45RO-negative cells positively selected for CCR7 and excluded terminally differentiated effector memory CD45RA+ cells. Sequences were obtained from naive CD8+ T cells sorted from blood. The TCR sequence derives from a man aged 18 to 35 in good health. The genes are TRBV11-2 and TRBJ1-1; D is unclear. The CDR3 DNA sequence: TGTGCCTCTATTCGTCCCCTGAACACTGAAGCTTTCTTT. Protein sequence: CASIRPLNTEAFF.